The 21 T cell receptor beta chains below all came from one sample that was sequenced in a study of CD8 T cells in Susac syndrome. RNA totalling roughly 0.5 to 1 ug underwent reverse transcription with random hexamers. Each CDR3 protein is one row after TCRdb ran MiXCR on the immunoSEQ multiplex PCR reads. The table includes under 200,000 distinct CDR3 sequences, approximately 94% detected once. Sequenced: CD4+ T cells from PBMCs. The receptors shown here come from a human donor with Susac syndrome.

V is TRBV15 and J is TRBJ2-1; 7 nucleotides line up with TRBD2. This CDR3 is 13 amino acids long. V lost 3 bases to trimming and J lost 6 bases; unmatched junction nucleotides: 2. Germline CDR1 is LNHNV and CDR2 is YYDKDF (reference sequence). CDR3 bases: TGTGCCACCAGCAGCCCGGGAGGCAATGAGCAGTTCTTC. It yields the protein CATSSPGGNEQFF.

The chain links TRBV14 to TRBJ2-7; the D is unclear. This CDR3 has 16 residues. Germline CDR1 is SGHDN and CDR2 is FVKESK. V lost 0 bases, J lost 3 bases, and 15 bases lay in between. DNA for the CDR3: TGTGCCAGCAGCCAAGAAGGTTGGCAGGTCAACTACGAGCAGTACTTC. It is translated as CASSQEGWQVNYEQYF.

Only one count was recorded for this clonotype. The chain couples TRBV20-1 to TRBJ1-1; possible D gene TRBD1, 5 bases. Germline V lookup: CDR1 DFQATT, CDR2 SNEGSKA (reference sequence). This CDR3 region has 15 residues. V lost 6 bases, J lost 3 bases, and 20 bases lay in between. In nucleotides, the CDR3 is TGCAGTGCCCAACTACCCGGGACGTCGTACACTGAAGCTTTCTTT. It yields the protein CSAQLPGTSYTEAFF.

V usage is TRBV19 and J usage is TRBJ2-1; 8 bases are shared with TRBD2. The CDR3 is made up of 15 amino acids. After removal of 1 base from V and 3 bases from J, the junction contained 2 bases not matched to a gene. CDR1 LNHDA and CDR2 SQIVND come from the germline V gene (reference sequence). CDR3 residues: CASSIGAGGYNEQFF. The CDR3 nucleotides read TGTGCCAGTAGTATAGGTGCGGGGGGCTACAATGAGCAGTTCTTC.

The chain employs TRBV18 and TRBJ1-5, with D perhaps TRBD1 (5 bases). The CDR3 has 13 residues. With 3 bases removed from V and 6 bases from J, the gap between germline ends came to 9 bases. Looked up from germline, CDR1 is KGHSH and CDR2 is LQKENI. The chain's CDR3 is CASSPGRIQPQHF. The CDR3 nucleotides read TGTGCCAGCTCACCGGGGCGGATTCAGCCCCAGCATTTT.

The chain couples TRBV2 to TRBJ2-2; D might be TRBD1 or TRBD2, each matching 5 bases. The V gene's germline CDR1 is SNHLY and CDR2 FYNNEI. This CDR3 region has 15 residues. Trimming pared 4 bases from V and 4 bases from J, leaving 13 bases between. The DNA of the CDR3 is TGTGCCAGCAGTGGTTTGGCAGGGAGCACCGGGGAGCTGTTTTTT. Encoded protein: CASSGLAGSTGELFF.

This chain uses TRBV27 with TRBJ1-5; D perhaps matches TRBD1 (6 bases). CDR3 length: 17 residues. V gave up 5 bases and J gave up 3 bases, with 20 bases separating them. CDR1 is MNHEY and CDR2 is SMNVEV in the germline V gene (reference sequence). The CDR3 DNA reads as TGTGCCAGCAGTCTACGTGGTGGCAGGGGATTCAATCAGCCCCAGCATTTT. Translating gives CASSLRGGRGFNQPQHF.

The V and J genes are TRBV29-1 and TRBJ1-2; no firm D call. Trimming took off 3 bases at V and 4 bases at J, with 18 bases between the two ends. This CDR3 contains 15 residues. Germline-derived CDR1 and CDR2 are SQVTM and ANQGSEA. In DNA form, the CDR3 reads TGCAGCGTTGATATCCCTCAGTCAGGCGGCTATGGCTACACCTTC. Translating gives CSVDIPQSGGYGYTF. The full variable domain, its missing parts supplied by reference TRBV29-1 and TRBJ1-2, is SAVISQKPSRDICQRGTSLTIQCQVDSQVTMMFWYRQQPGQSLTLIATANQGSEATYESGFVIDKFPISRPNLTFSTLTVSNMSPEDSSIYLCSVDIPQSGGYGYTFGSGTRLTVV.

The chain employs TRBV9 and TRBJ2-3; either TRBD1 or TRBD2 may supply D (6 bases each). In germline, CDR1 is SGDLS, CDR2 YYNGEE. This CDR3 has 15 residues. Trimming cost V 1 base and J 0 bases, with 9 bases left between them. DNA for the CDR3: TGTGCCAGCAGCGTACAGGGGACTAGCACAGATACGCAGTATTTT. Translated: CASSVQGTSTDTQYF.

This chain joins TRBV19 and TRBJ2-5; 9 bases match TRBD1. Trimming cost V 11 bases and J 3 bases; bases outside gene matches: 4. This CDR3 has 12 amino acids. Germline values: CDR1 LNHDA, CDR2 SQIVND (reference sequence). CDR3: CAVRTGEETQYF. For the CDR3, the DNA is TGTGCCGTAAGGACAGGGGAAGAGACCCAGTACTTC.

As DNA, the CDR3 is TGTGCCAGCAGCGTAGTGGCCCAGAACACCGGGGAGCTGTTTTTT. Translation gives CASSVVAQNTGELFF. This chain joins TRBV9 and TRBJ2-2; D is unclear. This CDR3 is built from 15 residues. From germline, CDR1 is SGDLS and CDR2 YYNGEE. V shed 0 bases and J shed 1 base, with 7 bases lying between them.

This clonotype has only one observation. For the CDR3, the DNA is TGCGCCAGCAGCACTGGTAGTTCGAACACTGAAGCTTTCTTT. It translates to CASSTGSSNTEAFF. V gene TRBV5-1 combines with J gene TRBJ1-1, with unresolved D. This CDR3 comprises 14 residues. Germline assignment: CDR1 SGHRS and CDR2 YFSETQ. V gave up 4 bases and J gave up 1 base, with 11 bases separating them.

The rearrangement uses TRBV20-1 and TRBJ2-7, with 8 bases fitting TRBD1. This CDR3 has 12 amino acids. V shed 2 bases and J 4 bases; nucleotides not matched to a gene: 1. The germline V gene has CDR1 DFQATT and CDR2 SNEGSKA (reference sequence). This chain's CDR3 is CSARQGAYEQYF. The CDR3, as DNA: TGCAGTGCTAGACAGGGGGCTTACGAGCAGTACTTC.

The chain links TRBV12-3 or TRBV12-4 to TRBJ2-4; the D gene is possibly TRBD1 (5 bases). This CDR3 region has 12 residues. Trimming removed 5 bases from V and 8 bases from J, with 10 bases in between. The CDR3 reads CASSDLGDIQYF. The CDR3 DNA sequence: TGTGCCAGCAGTGACCTAGGGGACATTCAGTACTTC.

V usage is TRBV2 and J usage is TRBJ2-2, with a weak D call TRBD1 (5 bases). Germline V gene data show CDR1 as SNHLY and CDR2 as FYNNEI. Trimming pared 5 bases from V and 1 base from J, leaving 8 bases between. The CDR3 consists of 14 residues. The CDR3 loop is CASSKTVNTGELFF. Here the CDR3 DNA reads TGTGCCAGCAGTAAGACAGTGAACACCGGGGAGCTGTTTTTT.

The chain uses TRBV20-1 and TRBJ2-1; 7 bases are shared with TRBD1. Germline-derived CDR1 and CDR2 are DFQATT and SNEGSKA (reference sequence). The CDR3 extends over 16 amino acids. The V gene end was trimmed by 4 bases and the J gene end by 1 base; junction bases not matched to a gene: 10. CDR3 sequence reads: CSATIDRAESYNEQFF. The CDR3 nucleotides are TGCAGTGCTACTATTGACAGGGCGGAATCCTACAATGAGCAGTTCTTC.

The chain couples TRBV6-6 to TRBJ2-1; D gene uncertain. This CDR3 is 15 amino acids long. The germline V and J ends were trimmed by 5 bases and 6 bases, with 17 bases remaining between them. Germline V lookup: CDR1 MNHNY, CDR2 SVGAGI (reference sequence). CDR3 loop: CASSTAGTFGNEQFF. CDR3 sequence (DNA): TGTGCCAGCAGTACAGCAGGAACATTCGGCAATGAGCAGTTCTTC.

The chain couples TRBV28 to TRBJ2-7; 8 nucleotides agree with TRBD1. The V gene end was trimmed by 4 bases and the J gene end by 3 bases; junction bases not matched to a gene: 2. Germline V gene data show CDR1 as MDHEN and CDR2 as SYDVKM. The CDR3 is 13 residues long. CDR3 nucleotides: TGTGCCAGCAGTTCGGGACAGGACTACGAGCAGTACTTC. Protein product: CASSSGQDYEQYF.

As regards this clonotype: At one of its ends the junction is not consistent with the germline gene, which may arise from a read error. This chain links TRBV12-3 or TRBV12-4 with TRBJ2-7, with D perhaps being TRBD1 or TRBD2 (5 bases each). This CDR3 is 14 amino acids long. Written as DNA, the CDR3 is TGTGCCAGCAGGTTAGGGGCGACAACTAGTGAGCAGTACTTC. Translated, it gives CASRLGATTSEQYF.

This clonotype was recorded once. This chain joins TRBV20-1 and TRBJ1-2, with 7 bases that match TRBD1. CDR3 length equals 14 residues. Per germline, CDR1 DFQATT and CDR2 SNEGSKA (reference sequence). With 1 base clipped from V and 2 bases from J, the junction kept 4 bases outside the gene matches. Here the CDR3 DNA reads TGCAGTGCTAGAGCCCCACAGGGGAACTATGGCTACACCTTC. This encodes CSARAPQGNYGYTF.

The chain combines TRBV12-3 or TRBV12-4 with TRBJ2-3; 7 bases line up with TRBD2. V trimming: 5 bases; J trimming: 2 bases; junction bases outside the gene matches: 7. CDR3 length: 15 residues. CDR3 in amino acids: CASSQTSRFTDTQYF. The CDR3 DNA reads TGTGCCAGCAGTCAGACTAGCAGGTTCACAGATACGCAGTATTTT.